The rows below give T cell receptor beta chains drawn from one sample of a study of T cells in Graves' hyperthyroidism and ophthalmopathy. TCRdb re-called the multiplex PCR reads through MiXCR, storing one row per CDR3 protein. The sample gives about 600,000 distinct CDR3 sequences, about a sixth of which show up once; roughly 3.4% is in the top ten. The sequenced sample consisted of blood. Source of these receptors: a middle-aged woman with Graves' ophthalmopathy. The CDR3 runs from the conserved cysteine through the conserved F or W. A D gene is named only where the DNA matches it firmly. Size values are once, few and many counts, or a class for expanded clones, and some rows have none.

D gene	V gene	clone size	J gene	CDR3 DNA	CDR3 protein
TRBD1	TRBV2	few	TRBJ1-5	TGTGCCAGCAGGAAGACAGGGGATCAGCCCCAGCATTTT	CASRKTGDQPQHF
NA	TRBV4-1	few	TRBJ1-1	TGCGCCAGCAGCCAAGATCCAGGATTGAACACTGAAGCTTTCTTT	CASSQDPGLNTEAFF
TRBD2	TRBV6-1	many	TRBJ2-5	TGTGCCAGCAGTGAAGTCGGGGGGGAGACCCAGTACTTC	CASSEVGGETQYF
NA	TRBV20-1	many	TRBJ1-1	TGCAGTGCTAGAGTTCTGAGCGCGAAGACTGAAGCTTTCTTT	CSARVLSAKTEAFF
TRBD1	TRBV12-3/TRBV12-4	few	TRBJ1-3	TGTGCCAGCAGTAGCTACCCAGGGGGCTCTGGAAACACCATATATTTT	CASSSYPGGSGNTIYF
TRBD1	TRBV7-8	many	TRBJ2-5	TGTGCCAGCAGCTTCTGGGACAGGGGACAGGGGTACCAAGAGACCCAGTACTTC	CASSFWDRGQGYQETQYF
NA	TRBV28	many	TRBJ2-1	TGTGCCAGCATTTTACACAATGAGCAGTTCTTC	CASILHNEQFF
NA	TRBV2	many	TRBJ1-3	TGTGCCAGCAGTTCTCAACTGGCGGCTGGAAACACCATATATTTT	CASSSQLAAGNTIYF
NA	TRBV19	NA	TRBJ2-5	TGTGCCAGTTCAGGGAGCCTCTCGGAGACCCAGTACTTC	CASSGSLSETQYF
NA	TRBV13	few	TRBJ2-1	TGTGCCAGCAGCTACCCCTACGCGGGGAATTACAATGAGCAGTTCTTC	CASSYPYAGNYNEQFF
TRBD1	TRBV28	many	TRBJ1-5	TGTGCCAGCACCCCTACAGGGGCCGGTAGTCAGCCCCAGCATTTT	CASTPTGAGSQPQHF
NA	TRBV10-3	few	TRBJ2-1	TGTGCCATCAGTGAGCCGGGAACCGGCAATGAGCAGTTCTTC	CAISEPGTGNEQFF
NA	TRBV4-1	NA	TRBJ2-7	TGCGCCAGCAGCCAACCTGAGGTGCTGGGGGTCTACGAGCAGTACTTC	CASSQPEVLGVYEQYF
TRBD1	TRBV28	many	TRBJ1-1	TGTGCCAGCAACCGGGACAGGGAAGCTTTCTTT	CASNRDREAFF
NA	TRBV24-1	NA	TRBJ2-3	TGTGCCACCAGTGAAGCCGGGGGTTCTGATACGCAGTATTTT	CATSEAGGSDTQYF
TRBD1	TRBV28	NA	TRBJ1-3	TGTGCCAGCCACGCCGGGACAGGGCCTGGAAACACCATATATTTT	CASHAGTGPGNTIYF
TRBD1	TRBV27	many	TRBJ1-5	TGTGCCAGCAGATCGTTGGACGTTACAGGGGTCCCCAGCAATCAGCCCCAGCATTTT	CASRSLDVTGVPSNQPQHF
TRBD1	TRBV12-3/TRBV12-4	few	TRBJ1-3	TGTGCCAGCACCTGGTGGGACAGAGAAAACACCATATATTTT	CASTWWDRENTIYF
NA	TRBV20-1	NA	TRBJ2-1	TGCAGTGCTAGGGAATCACTTAATGAGCAGTTCTTC	CSARESLNEQFF